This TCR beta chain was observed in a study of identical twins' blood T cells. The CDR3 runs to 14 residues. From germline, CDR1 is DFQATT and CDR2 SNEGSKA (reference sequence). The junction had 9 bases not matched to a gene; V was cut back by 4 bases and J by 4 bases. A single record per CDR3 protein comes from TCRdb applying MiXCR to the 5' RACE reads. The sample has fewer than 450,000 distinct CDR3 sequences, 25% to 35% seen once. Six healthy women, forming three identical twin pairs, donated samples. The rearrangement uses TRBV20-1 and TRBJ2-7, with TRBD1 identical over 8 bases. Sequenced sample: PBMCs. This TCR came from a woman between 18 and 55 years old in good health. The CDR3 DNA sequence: TGCAGTGCTACAAACACAGGGGGATTTTACGAGCAGTACTTC. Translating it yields CSATNTGGFYEQYF.